This T cell receptor beta chain stems from a study of T-cell reconstitution after alpha-beta-depleted transplantation in children. The CDR3 has 14 amino acids. Germline loops: CDR1 SGHRS, CDR2 YFSETQ. Trimming left V 0 bases short and J 3 bases short, with 7 bases between. A library of TCRbeta sequences, prepared with unique molecular identifiers, was generated. One entry per CDR3 protein results from TCRdb running MiXCR on the PCR reads. The repertoire holds about a million distinct CDR3 sequences, with 25% to 35% as singletons. The material was PBMCs, mostly from graft donor cells, obtained 360 days after TCRalphabeta/CD19-depleted stem cell transplant. The receptor comes from a boy in the first two years of life who had a stem cell transplant for SCID, so the T cells may come from the graft donor. V usage is TRBV5-1 and J usage is TRBJ2-1, with D unclear. The CDR3 loop reads CASSLGGHYNEQFF. CDR3 nucleotides: TGCGCCAGCAGCTTGGGGGGTCACTACAATGAGCAGTTCTTC.